This T cell receptor beta chain was obtained from a study of post-analysis software for immune sequencing data. Study at large: As for disease course, relapsing-remitting, secondary progressive and progressive-relapsing multiple sclerosis were all included. Study results and limitations: Strong co-clustering by F measure linked samples that shared a preparation batch. In patients, about 5 TRBV segments were more frequent than in controls, with TRBV5-6, TRBV5-1 and TRBV20-1 among them. Diversity measured as normalized Chao1 was significantly lower in multiple sclerosis patients than in controls.

V was pared by 4 bases and J by 5 bases, with 18 bases between. Per the germline V gene, CDR1 is MGHRA and CDR2 is YSYEKL. The CDR3 loop spans 16 amino acids. This clonotype came up a few times. Its antigen is undetermined. Prepared TCR beta cDNA libraries contained unique molecular identifiers. TCRdb redid the calling of the PCR reads with MiXCR, one entry per CDR3 protein. This repertoire shows about half a million distinct CDR3 sequences, around a third found once; its top ten account for approximately 6%. The rearrangement joins TRBV4-1 to TRBJ1-5; tentatively, D is TRBD1 (6 bases). Sequencing used blood. The source of this sequence is a girl between 2 and 17 years old with multiple sclerosis. CDR3 in DNA: TGCGCCAGCAGCCTTAAGGAACAGGGAGTGTATCAGCCCCAGCATTTT. Translation: CASSLKEQGVYQPQHF.